The clone carrying this TCR beta chain occurred a few times. In germline, CDR1 is ENHRY, CDR2 SYGVKD. Deletions cut 3 bases from V and 13 bases from J, with 12 bases between. The CDR3 runs to 12 residues. Original data processing: Amplification of reference gene primers provided the estimated nucleated cell counts. The protocol was immunoSEQ multiplex PCR, while the TCRdb copy is restricted to in-frame clones and leaves out a portion. That table is the source of V, J and clone size, and D and trimming were worked out from the DNA. The sample has some 290,000 clones, about nine tenths seen once. The data were obtained in a study of blood T cell repertoires in COVID-19. Study-wide context: The United States, Italy and Spain were the sources of the acute and convalescent COVID-19 samples. In each case, the material was cDNA or gDNA derived from T cells, B-cell-depleted T cells, or PBMCs.

Source material: peripheral blood. The V and J genes are TRBV10-3 and TRBJ1-4; weak D call: TRBD1 (6 bases). The TCR was taken from a woman aged 45-59 years who had recovered from COVID-19. CDR3 in DNA: TGTGCCATCAGTGATAAAGAGGGGGTACTGTTTTTT. Translated, it gives CAISDKEGVLFF.